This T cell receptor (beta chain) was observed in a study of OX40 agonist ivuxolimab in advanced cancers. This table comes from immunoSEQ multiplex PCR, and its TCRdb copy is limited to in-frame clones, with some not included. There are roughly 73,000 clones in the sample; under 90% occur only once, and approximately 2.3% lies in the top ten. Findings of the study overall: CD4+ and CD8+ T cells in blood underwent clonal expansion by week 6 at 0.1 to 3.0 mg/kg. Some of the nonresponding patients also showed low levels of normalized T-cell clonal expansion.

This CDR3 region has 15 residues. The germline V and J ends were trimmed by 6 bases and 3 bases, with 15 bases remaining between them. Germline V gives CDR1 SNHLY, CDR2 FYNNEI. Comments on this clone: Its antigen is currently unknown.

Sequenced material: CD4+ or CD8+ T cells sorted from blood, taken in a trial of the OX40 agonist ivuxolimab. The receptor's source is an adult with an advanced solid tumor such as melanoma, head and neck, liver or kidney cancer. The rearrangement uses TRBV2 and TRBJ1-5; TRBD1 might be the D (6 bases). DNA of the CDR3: TGTGCCAGCAGCCCACGACAGGAACCCAATCAGCCCCAGCATTTT. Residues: CASSPRQEPNQPQHF.